This entry is about one T cell receptor (beta chain). This record belongs to a study of ipilimumab plus nivolumab after autologous stem cell transplantation. Study summary: Typical patient got 5 ipilimumab doses and under 10 nivolumab doses (median). The myeloma group: high-risk transplant-naive, or relapse within 3 years after first autologous transplant.

Trimming removed 2 bases from V and 8 bases from J, with 11 bases in between. The CDR3 has 13 residues. Per the germline V gene, CDR1 is SGHRS and CDR2 is YFSETQ. Patients got ipilimumab 1 mg/kg beginning 14 to 28 days post-transplant. Through week 26, nivolumab 3 mg/kg IV was given weeks 1, 4, 7, 10, then biweekly. Profiling relied on immunoSEQ multiplex PCR, and the TCRdb table lists in-frame clones only, not all of them. The table has 35,000 to 50,000 clones, around nine tenths seen once; the top ten hold approximately 0.82%. The rearrangement joins TRBV5-1 to TRBJ2-1, with D maybe TRBD2 (5 bases). This material consisted of PBMCs, taken in a trial of ipilimumab plus nivolumab as post-transplant consolidation. This TCR came from a male donor with multiple myeloma. CDR3 region: CASSFTPGDEQFF. The CDR3 bases are TGCGCCAGCAGCTTCACCCCCGGGGATGAGCAGTTCTTC.